The 7 T cell receptor beta chains below come from one sample, sequenced in a study of early T cells in non-severe SARS-CoV-2 infection. TCRdb independently ran MiXCR on the 5' RACE reads; one entry per CDR3 protein. The top ten hold approximately 25% of the sample, which has under 30,000 distinct CDR3 sequences, about 5.3% seen once. Sequencing was carried out using whole blood. The source is an adult who was a healthcare worker with PCR-confirmed SARS-CoV-2 infection or an uninfected control (not recorded which).

The J gene is TRBJ2-3, the V gene TRBV24-1; no clear D. The CDR3 has 12 amino acids. V was shortened by 9 bases and J by 4 bases, with 10 bases between the two germline ends. Looked up from germline, CDR1 is KGHDR and CDR2 is SFDVKD. The CDR3 region has the DNA TGTGCCACCGGGCAGATGGCAGATACGCAGTATTTT. Translated, it gives CATGQMADTQYF.

This clonotype was observed many times. The chain recombines TRBV11-1 with TRBJ2-3; perhaps D is TRBD1 or TRBD2 (5 bases each). The germline gives CDR1 SGHAT, CDR2 FQDESV (reference sequence). The CDR3 is 15 amino acids. Trimming took off 2 bases at V and 2 bases at J, with 11 bases between the two ends. In DNA, the CDR3 is TGTGCCAGCAGCTTAAAGGGGAGACCCACAGATACGCAGTATTTT. Its protein is CASSLKGRPTDTQYF.

This clonotype was seen many times. This chain uses TRBV3-1 with TRBJ2-1; 9 positions match TRBD2. The CDR3 has 17 amino acids. V dropped 0 bases and J dropped 3; count of bases not matched to a gene: 6. Per the germline V gene, CDR1 is LGHDT and CDR2 is YNNKEL (reference sequence). CDR3 coding DNA: TGTGCCAGCAGCCAAGATCTGGCTAGCGGGAACTACAATGAGCAGTTCTTC. Translating it yields CASSQDLASGNYNEQFF.

This clonotype was counted only a few times. The chain uses TRBV29-1 and TRBJ2-1; 10 bases are a match to TRBD2. The CDR3 totals 13 residues. The V and J ends lost 8 bases and 5 bases, in that order; junction bases with no gene match: 6. The germline CDR1 and CDR2 sequences are SQVTM and ANQGSEA. CDR3 sequence reads: CSTGLATHNEQFF. The CDR3 nucleotides read TGCAGCACGGGACTAGCGACCCACAATGAGCAGTTCTTC.

This clonotype appeared many times. The chain combines TRBV12-3 or TRBV12-4 with TRBJ1-1, with a weak D call TRBD1 (6 bases). Trimming removed 6 bases at V and 4 bases at J, with 15 bases between. This CDR3 contains 14 residues. The CDR3 nucleotides are TGTGCCAGCAGCCGGCATGGGGGGCTCACTGAAGCTTTCTTT. It encodes CASSRHGGLTEAFF.

This clonotype has at least ten counts. The chain links TRBV28 to TRBJ1-1; D may be TRBD1 (6 bases). This CDR3 is built from 16 residues. CDR1 and CDR2 from the germline V gene are MDHEN and SYDVKM. The V end lost 6 bases, the J end lost 6 bases, and 23 bases lay between the germline ends. This chain's CDR3 is CASRFYLTGRGAEAFF. The CDR3 DNA sequence: TGTGCCAGCAGATTTTACCTTACAGGGAGAGGAGCTGAAGCTTTCTTT.

This clonotype was observed many times. The genes are TRBV2 and TRBJ1-2, with D tentatively TRBD1 (5 bases). Trimming removed 3 bases from V and 2 bases from J, with 7 bases in between. CDR3 size: 13 residues. From germline, CDR1 is SNHLY and CDR2 FYNNEI. CDR3 loop: CASSDGGNYGYTF. The CDR3 region has the DNA TGTGCCAGCAGTGACGGGGGGAACTATGGCTACACCTTC. Based on the CDR3 plus reference TRBV2 and TRBJ1-2, the full variable domain is EPEVTQTPSHQVTQMGQEVILRCVPISNHLYFYWYRQILGQKVEFLVSFYNNEISEKSEIFDDQFSVERPDGSNFTLKIRSTKLEDSAMYFCASSDGGNYGYTFGSGTRLTVV.